This TCR beta chain was sequenced in a study of CD8 T cells in ankylosing spondylitis. Overall study findings and caveats: In ankylosing spondylitis patients, matched synovial fluid reportedly showed significant enrichment of disease-linked clones. There was a TCR beta motif, made of eight highly homologous variants, that appeared characteristic of ankylosing spondylitis blood.

Making use of molecular barcodes, quantitative 5'-RACE generated TCR beta libraries. TCRdb itself ran the 5' RACE reads through MiXCR, one entry per CDR3 protein. The table includes tens of thousands of distinct CDR3 sequences, 2% to 3% detected once. This clonotype was observed at least ten times. What it binds is unknown. CDR3 length: 16 amino acids. V was pared by 2 bases and J by 0 bases, with 13 bases between. The germline V gene has CDR1 SGDLS and CDR2 YYNGEE. Sequencing was performed on blood, either unsorted or a sorted T cell fraction (not recorded which). This sequence joins TRBV9 and TRBJ2-3; D might be TRBD1 (6 bases). The origin of this receptor is a female donor with ankylosing spondylitis or in good health (not recorded which). CDR3 sequence (DNA): TGTGCCAGCAGCGTCTCGACAGGAACTAGCACAGATACGCAGTATTTT. It specifies CASSVSTGTSTDTQYF.